Shown below are 32 T cell receptor beta chains from a single sample sequenced in a study of cytomegalovirus exposure and HLA in healthy donors. Here immunoSEQ multiplex PCR was the method, and the copy in TCRdb shows in-frame clones only, minus some. The sample contains 100,000 to 150,000 clones, around 95% of which appear only once. What was sequenced was PBMCs. The receptor source for this set is a man between 18 and 29 years old in good health and CMV-seronegative.

This sequence joins TRBV6-6 and TRBJ2-1; D remains unclear. The V gene lost 1 base and the J gene lost 5 bases, with 6 bases spanning the gap. The CDR3 covers 13 residues. CDR1 MNHNY and CDR2 SVGAGI come from the germline V gene (reference sequence). CDR3 region: CASSYWADNEQFF. The CDR3 nucleotides are TGTGCCAGCAGTTACTGGGCCGACAATGAGCAGTTCTTC.

This clone was seen a single time. The rearrangement links TRBV25-1 to TRBJ1-1; the match to TRBD1 covers 7 bases. Germline loops: CDR1 MGHDK, CDR2 SYGVNS. This CDR3 has 15 residues. Trimming took 5 bases from V and 1 from J; bases not matched to a gene: 7. The CDR3 loop reads CASSQTGTANTEAFF. CDR3 bases: TGTGCCAGCAGTCAAACCGGGACAGCGAACACTGAAGCTTTCTTT.

The chain is built from TRBV25-1 and TRBJ2-7; 8 positions match TRBD2. The CDR3 runs 14 residues. V dropped 0 bases and J dropped 3; count of bases not matched to a gene: 1. Germline V lookup: CDR1 MGHDK, CDR2 SYGVNS. The CDR3, as DNA: TGTGCCAGCAGTGAATATCGGGGGGGCTACGAGCAGTACTTC. It yields the protein CASSEYRGGYEQYF.

The CDR3, as DNA: TGTGCCAGCAGCTTAATTCAGGGGGCAAGAGAAAAACTGTTTTTT. This translates into CASSLIQGAREKLFF. This chain uses TRBV11-3 with TRBJ1-4; 8 bases align to TRBD1. The germline V gene encodes CDR1 SGHNT and CDR2 YENEEA. The ends lost 2 bases at V and 8 bases at J; junction bases unmatched: 7. CDR3 length equals 15 residues.

The chain combines TRBV11-3 with TRBJ2-7; TRBD1 matches at 9 bases. The CDR3 covers 16 residues. The germline gives CDR1 SGHNT, CDR2 YENEEA. V dropped 1 base and J dropped 3; count of bases not matched to a gene: 7. CDR3 amino acids: CASSLGGGQGFYEQYF. CDR3 DNA: TGTGCCAGCAGCTTAGGGGGGGGACAGGGATTCTACGAGCAGTACTTC.

This sequence joins TRBV9 and TRBJ1-5, with D possibly matching TRBD1 (5 bases). The CDR3 consists of 13 residues. Germline V gene lookup returns CDR1 SGDLS and CDR2 YYNGEE. V was pared by 3 bases and J by 6 bases, with 10 bases between. The CDR3 DNA sequence: TGTGCCAGCAGCGGACAGACGGGTCAGCCCCAGCATTTT. This encodes CASSGQTGQPQHF.

This clone was observed once. V usage is TRBV11-3 and J usage is TRBJ2-1, with TRBD2 identical over 7 bases. The CDR3 extends over 15 amino acids. Germline lookup yields CDR1 SGHNT and CDR2 YENEEA. V shed 1 base, J shed 8 bases, and the junction held 8 bases outside the gene matches. The CDR3 reads CASSLGGRAFDEQFF. DNA of the CDR3: TGTGCCAGCAGCTTAGGAGGGAGGGCCTTTGATGAGCAGTTCTTC. Filled out from reference TRBV11-3 and TRBJ2-1, the complete variable domain reads EAGVVQSPRYKIIEKKQPVAFWCNPISGHNTLYWYLQNLGQGPELLIRYENEEAVDDSQLPKDRFSAERLKGVDSTLKIQPAELGDSAVYLCASSLGGRAFDEQFFGPGTRLTVL.

The rearrangement links TRBV4-3 to TRBJ1-5; D remains unclear. Trimming removed 0 bases from V and 3 bases from J, with 9 bases in between. This CDR3 spans 15 amino acids. Germline loops: CDR1 LGHNA, CDR2 YSLEER. The CDR3 region has the DNA TGCGCCAGCAGCCAAGATCGACTTCCCAATCAGCCCCAGCATTTT. Translated, it gives CASSQDRLPNQPQHF.

The J gene is TRBJ2-7, the V gene TRBV29-1, with a weak D call TRBD2 (6 bases). CDR3 size: 13 residues. V was trimmed by 4 bases and J by 3 bases, leaving 13 bases between them. Looked up from germline, CDR1 is SQVTM and CDR2 is ANQGSEA. Here the CDR3 reads CSVVRGPNYEQYF. The CDR3 region has the DNA TGCAGCGTTGTGCGGGGCCCTAACTACGAGCAGTACTTC.

The rearrangement uses TRBV6-5 and TRBJ1-2, with a tentative D call TRBD1 (5 bases). V lost 6 bases and J 7 bases, leaving 21 bases between the germline ends. The CDR3 extends over 15 amino acids. Germline CDR1 MNHEY, CDR2 SVGAGI. The CDR3 region has the DNA TGTGCCAGCAGGCAATCAGGAGGGGCTCGGTTTGGCTACACCTTC. It translates to CASRQSGGARFGYTF.

The chain couples TRBV11-2 to TRBJ2-5; 7 bases fit TRBD2. Germline CDR1 SGHAT, CDR2 FQNNGV. This CDR3 spans 15 amino acids. V trimming: 4 bases; J trimming: 2 bases; junction bases outside the gene matches: 7. The CDR3 bases are TGTGCCAGCAGCTCATATGGGGGGGGACAAGAGACCCAGTACTTC. It is translated as CASSSYGGGQETQYF.

This chain uses TRBV11-2 with TRBJ2-1; 7 positions match TRBD1. Germline V gene data show CDR1 as SGHAT and CDR2 as FQNNGV. The CDR3 runs 15 residues. V dropped 5 bases and J dropped 11; count of bases not matched to a gene: 15. The CDR3: CASSQIGRTGSQQFF. CDR3 coding DNA: TGTGCCAGCAGCCAGATAGGACGGACAGGTAGTCAGCAGTTCTTC.

This chain connects TRBV11-3 to TRBJ2-7; a weak D match, TRBD2 (5 bases). Germline V gives CDR1 SGHNT, CDR2 YENEEA. CDR3 length equals 11 residues. V lost 5 bases to trimming and J lost 5 bases, with 7 bases between them. The DNA for the CDR3 is TGTGCCAGCAGCCTAGCAAACGAGCAGTACTTC. It translates to CASSLANEQYF.

The chain recombines TRBV30 with TRBJ2-1, with a weak D call TRBD1 (6 bases). The V and J ends lost 1 base and 9 bases respectively, with 16 bases between them. The CDR3 has 14 amino acids. Per the germline V gene, CDR1 is GTSNPN and CDR2 is SVGIG (reference sequence). CDR3 amino acids: CAWSERGSLGEQFF. The CDR3 bases are TGTGCCTGGAGTGAGAGGGGGTCATTGGGTGAGCAGTTCTTC.

J is TRBJ2-2 and V is TRBV11-2; TRBD2 might be the D (6 bases). Looked up from germline, CDR1 is SGHAT and CDR2 is FQNNGV. CDR3 length equals 15 residues. Trimming removed 7 bases at V and 7 bases at J, with 19 bases between. The CDR3 nucleotides read TGTGCCAGCATAGGGCTGAAAGGGCGGGGCGGGGAGCTGTTTTTT. Amino acid sequence: CASIGLKGRGGELFF.

The chain combines TRBV7-8 with TRBJ1-1, with 12 positions matching TRBD1. The ends lost 3 bases at V and 5 bases at J; junction bases unmatched: 13. The CDR3 consists of 18 residues. Germline V gene sequence: CDR1 SGHVS, CDR2 FQNEAQ. CDR3 sequence: CASSFRVAGQGARTEAFF. For the CDR3, the DNA is TGTGCCAGCAGCTTCCGTGTTGCGGGACAGGGGGCGCGGACTGAAGCTTTCTTT.

The chain carries TRBV7-3 and TRBJ2-1, with 8 bases fitting TRBD2. CDR3 size: 14 residues. After removal of 5 bases from V and 5 bases from J, the junction contained 5 bases not matched to a gene. Germline CDR1 and CDR2: SGHTA and FQGTGA. CDR3 DNA: TGTGCCAGCAGCCCTAGCGGGCTTAACAATGAGCAGTTCTTC. This gives the protein CASSPSGLNNEQFF.

This clone was recorded once. V usage is TRBV6-5 and J usage is TRBJ2-3; D is possibly TRBD2 (5 bases). CDR3 length: 15 amino acids. Germline lookup yields CDR1 MNHEY and CDR2 SVGAGI. V gave up 0 bases and J gave up 4 bases, with 11 bases separating them. This chain's CDR3 is CASSYSPGGPDTQYF. CDR3 nucleotide sequence: TGTGCCAGCAGTTACTCCCCCGGAGGCCCAGATACGCAGTATTTT.

The chain links TRBV5-6 to TRBJ2-1, with D possibly being TRBD1 (5 bases). The V gene's germline CDR1 is SGHDT and CDR2 YYEEEE. The V and J ends lost 0 bases and 5 bases respectively, with 18 bases between them. The CDR3 length is 17 residues. For the CDR3, the DNA is TGTGCCAGCAGCTTGGTACAGGTCCACACACCACACAATGAGCAGTTCTTC. It encodes CASSLVQVHTPHNEQFF.

The chain is built from TRBV7-2 and TRBJ2-1; 8 nucleotides agree with TRBD2. The ends lost 2 bases at V and 3 bases at J; junction bases unmatched: 9. Germline CDR1 is SGHTA and CDR2 is FQGNSA. This CDR3 has 17 residues. The CDR3 spells CASSLLGSAGVYNEQFF. CDR3 nucleotide sequence: TGTGCCAGCAGCTTACTTGGGTCAGCGGGAGTCTACAATGAGCAGTTCTTC.

The V call is TRBV6-5, the J call TRBJ1-1; D remains ambiguous. This CDR3 spans 15 amino acids. V gave up 0 bases and J gave up 1 base, with 9 bases separating them. The germline V gene has CDR1 MNHEY and CDR2 SVGAGI. The CDR3 nucleotides read TGTGCCAGCAGTTACTCTACCACACAGAACACTGAAGCTTTCTTT. It encodes CASSYSTTQNTEAFF.

The V gene is TRBV19, the J gene TRBJ1-1; a weak D match, TRBD1 (6 bases). Germline CDR1 reads LNHDA; CDR2 reads SQIVND (reference sequence). This CDR3 has 19 residues. V shed 0 bases and J shed 0 bases, with 20 bases lying between them. The CDR3, as DNA: TGTGCCAGTAGTATAGACCGGGGTCACTACAGGGAATTGAACACTGAAGCTTTCTTT. It translates to CASSIDRGHYRELNTEAFF.

This chain links TRBV10-3 with TRBJ2-7; 7 bases line up with TRBD1. The V gene end was trimmed by 6 bases and the J gene end by 2 bases; junction bases not matched to a gene: 7. CDR1 is ENHRY, CDR2 SYGVKD, per germline. The CDR3 spans 14 residues. This CDR3 is CAIRPGTATYEQYF. The CDR3 region has the DNA TGTGCCATCAGACCCGGGACAGCTACCTACGAGCAGTACTTC.

The chain combines TRBV6-5 with TRBJ2-6, with a tentative D call TRBD2 (6 bases). Germline values: CDR1 MNHEY, CDR2 SVGAGI. CDR3 length: 16 amino acids. V lost 0 bases and J lost 0, with 6 bases in between. DNA of the CDR3: TGTGCCAGCAGTTACTCGGGGGGCTCTGGGGCCAACGTCCTGACTTTC. As protein: CASSYSGGSGANVLTF.

V is TRBV5-1 and J is TRBJ2-7; the match to TRBD1 covers 8 bases. The CDR3 is made up of 13 amino acids. Germline V CDR1 and CDR2: SGHRS, YFSETQ. Trimming cost V 3 bases and J 6 bases; bases outside gene matches: 5. The chain's CDR3 is CASSSTGVREQYF. Here the CDR3 DNA reads TGCGCCAGCAGCTCGACAGGGGTGCGCGAGCAGTACTTC.

The chain has TRBV19 and TRBJ1-5, with a possible D match to TRBD1 (6 bases). Trimming stripped 2 bases from V and 5 bases from J, with 10 bases between. The CDR3 contains 14 residues. Germline CDR1 is LNHDA and CDR2 is SQIVND (reference sequence). The CDR3 nucleotides are TGTGCCAGTAGTATAACAGGGTTCGATCAGCCCCAGCATTTT. It translates to CASSITGFDQPQHF.

The V call is TRBV18, the J call TRBJ1-5, with D maybe TRBD1 (6 bases). The CDR3 is 15 residues long. V was pared by 3 bases and J by 1 base, with 10 bases between. Germline V gives CDR1 KGHSH, CDR2 LQKENI. The CDR3 DNA reads TGTGCCAGCTCACCCACAGGGCAGAGCAATCAGCCCCAGCATTTT. Translation: CASSPTGQSNQPQHF.

The V call is TRBV28, the J call TRBJ2-3, with no clear D. Per germline, CDR1 MDHEN and CDR2 SYDVKM. The CDR3 has 17 amino acids. With 2 bases removed from V and 0 bases from J, the gap between germline ends came to 15 bases. Here the CDR3 reads CASSLGLRSLSTDTQYF. DNA of the CDR3: TGTGCCAGCAGTTTAGGTCTACGGTCCTTAAGCACAGATACGCAGTATTTT.

The chain couples TRBV7-8 to TRBJ2-7; 8 positions match TRBD2. Germline V lookup: CDR1 SGHVS, CDR2 FQNEAQ. V was pared by 1 base and J by 3 bases, with 5 bases of the junction left unmatched. This CDR3 is built from 15 residues. In DNA form, the CDR3 reads TGTGCCAGCAGCTTAGGATCCGGGACTAGCTACGAGCAGTACTTC. Translating gives CASSLGSGTSYEQYF.

The rearrangement uses TRBV30 and TRBJ1-2; 8 bases align to TRBD1. CDR1 and CDR2 from the germline V gene are GTSNPN and SVGIG (reference sequence). The CDR3 extends over 15 amino acids. The V gene end was trimmed by 3 bases and the J gene end by 4 bases; junction bases not matched to a gene: 10. CDR3 residues: CAWSHPGGNLYGYTF. In nucleotides, the CDR3 is TGTGCCTGGAGCCACCCAGGGGGCAACCTCTATGGCTACACCTTC.

This sequence joins TRBV28 and TRBJ1-5; maybe TRBD1 (6 bases). V was pared by 6 bases and J by 2 bases, with 17 bases between. Germline assignment: CDR1 MDHEN and CDR2 SYDVKM. CDR3 length equals 16 residues. CDR3 amino acids: CASSPERGYGNQPQHF. The CDR3 nucleotides are TGTGCCAGCAGCCCAGAGAGGGGGTATGGCAATCAGCCCCAGCATTTT.

The chain combines TRBV15 with TRBJ2-1; a possible D gene is TRBD1 (5 bases). CDR1 and CDR2 (germline): LNHNV, YYDKDF (reference sequence). V lost 0 bases to trimming and J lost 10 bases, with 10 bases between them. The CDR3 runs to 13 residues. CDR3 bases: TGTGCCACCAGCAGAGATGGGGCAGGCGAGCAGTTCTTC. This translates into CATSRDGAGEQFF.